The source of this T cell receptor (beta chain) is a study of blood T cell repertoires in COVID-19. TCRdb's copy holds only in-frame clones and misses some; the assay was immunoSEQ multiplex PCR. The data show around 130,000 clones, with under 90% seen just once and 2% to 2.5% held by the top ten. V was cut by 1 base and J by 7 bases, with 14 bases left in between. CDR3 length: 15 residues. Germline V gene lookup returns CDR1 SGHTA and CDR2 FQGNSA. J is TRBJ2-1 and V is TRBV7-2; D may be TRBD2 (5 bases). The sequencing sample was made of PBMCs or T cells enriched from blood (not recorded which). The TCR comes from a man in his forties or fifties with acute COVID-19. Here the CDR3 DNA reads TGTGCCAGCAGCTTAGGAGGAGGTCAGTTAAATGAGCAGTTCTTC. Translating it yields CASSLGGGQLNEQFF.